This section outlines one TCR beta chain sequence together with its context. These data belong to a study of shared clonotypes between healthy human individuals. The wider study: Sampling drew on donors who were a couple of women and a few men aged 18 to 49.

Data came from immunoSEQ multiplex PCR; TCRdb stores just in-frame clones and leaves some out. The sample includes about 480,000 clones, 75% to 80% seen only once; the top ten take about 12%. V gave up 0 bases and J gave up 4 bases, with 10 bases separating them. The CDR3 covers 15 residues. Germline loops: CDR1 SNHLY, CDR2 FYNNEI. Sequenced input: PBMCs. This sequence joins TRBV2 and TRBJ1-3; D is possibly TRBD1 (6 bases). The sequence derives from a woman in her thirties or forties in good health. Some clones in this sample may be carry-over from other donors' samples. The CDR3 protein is CASSEARGGGNTIYF. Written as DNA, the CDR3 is TGTGCCAGCAGTGAAGCAAGAGGGGGAGGAAACACCATATATTTT.